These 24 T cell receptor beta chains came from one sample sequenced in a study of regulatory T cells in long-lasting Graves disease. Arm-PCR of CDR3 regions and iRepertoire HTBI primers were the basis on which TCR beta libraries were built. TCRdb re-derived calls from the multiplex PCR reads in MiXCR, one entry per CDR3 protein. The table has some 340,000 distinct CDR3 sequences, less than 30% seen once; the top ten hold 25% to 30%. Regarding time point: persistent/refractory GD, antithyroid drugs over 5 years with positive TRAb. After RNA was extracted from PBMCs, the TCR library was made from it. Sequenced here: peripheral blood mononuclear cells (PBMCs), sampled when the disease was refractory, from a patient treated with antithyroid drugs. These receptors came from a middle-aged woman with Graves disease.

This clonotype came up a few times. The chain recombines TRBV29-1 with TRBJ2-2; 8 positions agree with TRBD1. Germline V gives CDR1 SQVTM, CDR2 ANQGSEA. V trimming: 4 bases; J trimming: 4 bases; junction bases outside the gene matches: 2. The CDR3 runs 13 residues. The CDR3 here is CSVVQGGTGELFF. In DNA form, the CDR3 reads TGCAGCGTTGTACAGGGGGGCACCGGGGAGCTGTTTTTT.

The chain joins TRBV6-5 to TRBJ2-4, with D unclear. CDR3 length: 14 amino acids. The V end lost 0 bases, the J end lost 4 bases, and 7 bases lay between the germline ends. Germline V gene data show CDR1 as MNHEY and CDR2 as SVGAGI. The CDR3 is CASSYSWQKNIQYF. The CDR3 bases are TGTGCCAGCAGTTACTCGTGGCAGAAAAACATTCAGTACTTC.

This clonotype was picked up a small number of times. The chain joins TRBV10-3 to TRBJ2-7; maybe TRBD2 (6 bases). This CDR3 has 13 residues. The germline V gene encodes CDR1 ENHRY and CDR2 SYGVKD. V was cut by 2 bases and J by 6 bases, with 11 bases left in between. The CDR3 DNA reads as TGTGCCATCAGTGAGCTTATGGGGGGCGAGCAGTACTTC. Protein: CAISELMGGEQYF.

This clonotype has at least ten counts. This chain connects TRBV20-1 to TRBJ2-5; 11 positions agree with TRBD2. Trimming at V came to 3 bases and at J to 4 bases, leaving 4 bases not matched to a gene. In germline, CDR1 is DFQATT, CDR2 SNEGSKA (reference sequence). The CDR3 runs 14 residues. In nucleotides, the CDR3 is TGCAGTGCTAGGAGGACTAGCGGGCCAGAGACCCAGTACTTC. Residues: CSARRTSGPETQYF.

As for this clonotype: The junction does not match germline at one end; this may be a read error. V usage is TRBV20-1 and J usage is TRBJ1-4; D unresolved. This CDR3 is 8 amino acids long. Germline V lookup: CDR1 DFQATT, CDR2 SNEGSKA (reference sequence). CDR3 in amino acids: CSARDPIF. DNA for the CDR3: TGCAGTGCTAGAGATCCCATTTTT.

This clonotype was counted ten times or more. The CDR3 protein is CSGSGRFTETQYF. For the CDR3, the DNA is TGCAGCGGTAGCGGGAGGTTCACGGAGACCCAGTACTTC. The chain is built from TRBV29-1 and TRBJ2-5; 10 bases align to TRBD2. V was pared by 7 bases and J by 5 bases, with 7 bases of the junction left unmatched. The CDR3 consists of 13 residues. CDR1 SQVTM and CDR2 ANQGSEA come from the germline V gene.

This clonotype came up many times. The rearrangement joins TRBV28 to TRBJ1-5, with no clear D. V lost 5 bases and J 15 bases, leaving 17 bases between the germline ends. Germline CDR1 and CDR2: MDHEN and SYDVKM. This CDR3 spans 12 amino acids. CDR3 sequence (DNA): TGTGCCAGCAGTCCGTTCGGTTTAGCTCGGCATTTT. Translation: CASSPFGLARHF.

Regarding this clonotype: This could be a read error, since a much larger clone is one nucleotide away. The CDR3 sequence: CASRTRFMTTEAFF. The CDR3 DNA reads TGTGCCAGCAGAACACGGTTCATGACCACTGAAGCTTTCTTT. This chain links TRBV6-2 or TRBV6-3 with TRBJ1-1; unclear D gene. The germline gives CDR1 MNHEY, CDR2 SVGEGT. With 6 bases removed from V and 4 bases from J, the gap between germline ends came to 15 bases. The CDR3 is 14 residues long.

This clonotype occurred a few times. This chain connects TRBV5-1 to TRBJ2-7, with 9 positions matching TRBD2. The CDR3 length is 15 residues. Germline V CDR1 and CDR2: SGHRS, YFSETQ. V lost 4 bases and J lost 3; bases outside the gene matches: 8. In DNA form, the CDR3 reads TGCGCCAGCAGCCCCATGGGTAGCGGGAGCTACGAGCAGTACTTC. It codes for CASSPMGSGSYEQYF. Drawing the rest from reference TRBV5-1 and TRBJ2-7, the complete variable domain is KAGVTQTPRYLIKTRGQQVTLSCSPISGHRSVSWYQQTPGQGLQFLFEYFSETQRNKGNFPGRFSGRQFSNSRSEMNVSTLELGDSALYLCASSPMGSGSYEQYFGPGTRLTVT.

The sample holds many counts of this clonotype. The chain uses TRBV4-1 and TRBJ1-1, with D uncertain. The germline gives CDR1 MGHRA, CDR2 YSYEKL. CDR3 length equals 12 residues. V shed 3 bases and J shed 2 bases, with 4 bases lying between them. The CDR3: CASSQPNTEAFF. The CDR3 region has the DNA TGCGCCAGCAGCCAGCCAAACACTGAAGCTTTCTTT.

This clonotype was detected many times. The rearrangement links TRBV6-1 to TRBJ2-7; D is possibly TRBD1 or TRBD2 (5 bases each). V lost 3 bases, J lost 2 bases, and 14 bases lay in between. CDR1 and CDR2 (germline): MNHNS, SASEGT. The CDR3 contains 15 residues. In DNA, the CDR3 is TGTGCCAGCAGTGACGGGATAACAGGACCCTACGAGCAGTACTTC. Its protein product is CASSDGITGPYEQYF.

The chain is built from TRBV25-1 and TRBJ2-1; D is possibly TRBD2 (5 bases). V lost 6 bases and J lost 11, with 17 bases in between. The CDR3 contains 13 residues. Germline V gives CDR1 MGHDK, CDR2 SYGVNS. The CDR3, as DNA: TGTGCCAGCAGCCACCTCGGCGGGCGGAAGCAGTTCTTC. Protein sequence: CASSHLGGRKQFF.

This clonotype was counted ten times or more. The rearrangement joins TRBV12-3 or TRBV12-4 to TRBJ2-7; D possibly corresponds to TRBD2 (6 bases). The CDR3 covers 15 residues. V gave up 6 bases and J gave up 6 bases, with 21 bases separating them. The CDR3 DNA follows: TGTGCCAGCAGCCTAGGGTCGGGAGTGTTTGCCGAGCAGTACTTC. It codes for CASSLGSGVFAEQYF.

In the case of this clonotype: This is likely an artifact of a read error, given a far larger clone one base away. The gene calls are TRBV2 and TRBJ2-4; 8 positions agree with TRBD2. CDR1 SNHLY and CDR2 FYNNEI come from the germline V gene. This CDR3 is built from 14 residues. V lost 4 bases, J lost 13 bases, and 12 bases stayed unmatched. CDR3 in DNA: TGTGCCAGCAGTGCTTATAGCGGGAAAGAGGCCCAGTACTTC. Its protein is CASSAYSGKEAQYF.

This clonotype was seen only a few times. The DNA for the CDR3 is TGTGCCAGCAGTCCCTCTAGCTTACAAGAGACCCAGTACTTC. This translates into CASSPSSLQETQYF. The rearrangement uses TRBV6-1 and TRBJ2-5, with a possible D match to TRBD2 (5 bases). V was trimmed by 5 bases and J by 2 bases, leaving 12 bases between them. This CDR3 comprises 14 residues. From germline, CDR1 is MNHNS and CDR2 SASEGT.

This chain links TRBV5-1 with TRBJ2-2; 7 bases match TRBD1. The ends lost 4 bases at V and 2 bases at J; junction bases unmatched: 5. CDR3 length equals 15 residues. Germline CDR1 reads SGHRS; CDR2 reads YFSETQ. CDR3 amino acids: CASSPGQINTGELFF. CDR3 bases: TGCGCCAGCAGCCCGGGACAGATTAACACCGGGGAGCTGTTTTTT. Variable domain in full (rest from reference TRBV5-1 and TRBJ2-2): KAGVTQTPRYLIKTRGQQVTLSCSPISGHRSVSWYQQTPGQGLQFLFEYFSETQRNKGNFPGRFSGRQFSNSRSEMNVSTLELGDSALYLCASSPGQINTGELFFGEGSRLTVL.

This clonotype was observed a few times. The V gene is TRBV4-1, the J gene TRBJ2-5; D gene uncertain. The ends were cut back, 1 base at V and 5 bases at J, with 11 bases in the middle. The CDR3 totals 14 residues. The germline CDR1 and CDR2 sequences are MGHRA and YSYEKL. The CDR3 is CASSQVSRSETQYF. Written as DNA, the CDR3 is TGCGCCAGCAGCCAAGTATCCCGGTCGGAGACCCAGTACTTC.

The CDR3 reads CASGYCEQYF. The CDR3 nucleotides read TGTGCCAGCGGGTACTGCGAGCAGTACTTC. The chain links TRBV28 to TRBJ2-7; D not certain. Germline V gives CDR1 MDHEN, CDR2 SYDVKM. Trimming stripped 8 bases from V and 6 bases from J, with 8 bases between. This CDR3 is 10 amino acids long.

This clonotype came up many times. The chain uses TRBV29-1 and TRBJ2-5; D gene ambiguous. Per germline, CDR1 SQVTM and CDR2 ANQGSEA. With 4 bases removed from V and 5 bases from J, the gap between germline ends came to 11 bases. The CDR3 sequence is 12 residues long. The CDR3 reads CSVGVGPETQYF. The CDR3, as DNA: TGCAGCGTTGGAGTAGGACCGGAGACCCAGTACTTC.

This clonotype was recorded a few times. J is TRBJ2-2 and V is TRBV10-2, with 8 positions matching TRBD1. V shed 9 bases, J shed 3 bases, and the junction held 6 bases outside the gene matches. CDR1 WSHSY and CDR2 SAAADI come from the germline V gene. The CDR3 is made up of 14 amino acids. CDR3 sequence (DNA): TGCGCCAGTACGGGACAGGCGTACACCGGGGAGCTGTTTTTT. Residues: CASTGQAYTGELFF.

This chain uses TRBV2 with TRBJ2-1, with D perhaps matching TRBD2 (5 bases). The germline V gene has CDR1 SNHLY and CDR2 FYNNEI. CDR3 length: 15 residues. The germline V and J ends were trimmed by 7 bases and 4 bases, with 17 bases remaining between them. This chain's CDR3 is CASTEVASGYNEQFF. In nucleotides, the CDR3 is TGTGCCAGCACCGAAGTAGCAAGCGGATACAATGAGCAGTTCTTC.

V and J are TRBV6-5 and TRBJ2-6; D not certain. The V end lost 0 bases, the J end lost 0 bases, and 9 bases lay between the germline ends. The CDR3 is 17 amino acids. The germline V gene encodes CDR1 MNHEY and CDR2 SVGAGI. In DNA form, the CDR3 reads TGTGCCAGCAGTTACTCTCAGGATGACTCTGGGGCCAACGTCCTGACTTTC. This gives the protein CASSYSQDDSGANVLTF.

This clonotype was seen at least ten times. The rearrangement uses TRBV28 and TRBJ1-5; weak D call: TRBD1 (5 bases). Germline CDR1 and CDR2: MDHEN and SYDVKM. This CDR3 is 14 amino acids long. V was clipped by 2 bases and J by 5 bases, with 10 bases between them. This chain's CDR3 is CASSLAGEYQPQHF. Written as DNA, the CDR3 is TGTGCCAGCAGTTTAGCGGGGGAATATCAGCCCCAGCATTTT.

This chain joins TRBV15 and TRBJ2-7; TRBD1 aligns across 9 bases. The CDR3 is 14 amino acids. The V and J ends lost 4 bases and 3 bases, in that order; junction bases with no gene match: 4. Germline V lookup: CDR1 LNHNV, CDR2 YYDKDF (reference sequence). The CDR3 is CATSTGTGSYEQYF. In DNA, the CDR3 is TGTGCCACCAGCACTGGGACAGGGAGCTACGAGCAGTACTTC.